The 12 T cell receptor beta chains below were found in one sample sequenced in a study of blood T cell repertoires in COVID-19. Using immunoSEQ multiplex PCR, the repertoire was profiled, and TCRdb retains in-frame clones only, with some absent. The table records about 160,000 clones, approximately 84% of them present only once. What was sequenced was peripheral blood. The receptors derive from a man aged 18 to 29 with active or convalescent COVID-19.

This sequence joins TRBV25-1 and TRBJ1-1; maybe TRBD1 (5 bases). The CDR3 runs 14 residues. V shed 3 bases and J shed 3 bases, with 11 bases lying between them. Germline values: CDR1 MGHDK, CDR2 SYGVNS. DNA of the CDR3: TGTGCCAGCAGTGACTACACGGGGGACACTGAAGCTTTCTTT. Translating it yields CASSDYTGDTEAFF.

The CDR3 DNA sequence: TGTGCCAGCTCACCGAGGGCTAGCGTCTCCGAGCAGTACTTC. It codes for CASSPRASVSEQYF. V is TRBV18 and J is TRBJ2-7, with D perhaps matching TRBD2 (6 bases). The CDR3 consists of 14 residues. Looked up from germline, CDR1 is KGHSH and CDR2 is LQKENI. V lost 3 bases and J lost 6, with 15 bases in between.

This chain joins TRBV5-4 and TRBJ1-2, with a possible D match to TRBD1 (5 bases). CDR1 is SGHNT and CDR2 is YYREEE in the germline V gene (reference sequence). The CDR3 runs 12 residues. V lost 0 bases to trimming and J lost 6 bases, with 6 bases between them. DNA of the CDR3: TGTGCCAGCAGCTTGGCGGGGGATGGCTACACCTTC. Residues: CASSLAGDGYTF.

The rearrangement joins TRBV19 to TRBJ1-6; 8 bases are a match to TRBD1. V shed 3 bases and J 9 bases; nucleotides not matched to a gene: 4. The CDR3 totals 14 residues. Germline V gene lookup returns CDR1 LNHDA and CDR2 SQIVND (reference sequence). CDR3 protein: CASSIPGGGSPLHF. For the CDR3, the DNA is TGTGCCAGTAGTATCCCAGGGGGCGGTTCACCCCTCCACTTT.

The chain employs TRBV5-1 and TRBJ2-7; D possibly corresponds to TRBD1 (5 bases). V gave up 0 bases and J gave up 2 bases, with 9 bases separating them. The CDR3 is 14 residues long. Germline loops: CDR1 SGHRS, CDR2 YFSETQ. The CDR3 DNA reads TGCGCCAGCAGCTTGGGGGGCAGGGCCTACGAGCAGTACTTC. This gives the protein CASSLGGRAYEQYF.

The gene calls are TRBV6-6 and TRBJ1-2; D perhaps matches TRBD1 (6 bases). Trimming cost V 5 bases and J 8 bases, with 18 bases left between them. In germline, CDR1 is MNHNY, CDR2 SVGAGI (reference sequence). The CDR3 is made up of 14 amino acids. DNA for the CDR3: TGTGCCAGCAGTACAGGGTTCGGGGGGTGGGGCTACACCTTC. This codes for CASSTGFGGWGYTF.

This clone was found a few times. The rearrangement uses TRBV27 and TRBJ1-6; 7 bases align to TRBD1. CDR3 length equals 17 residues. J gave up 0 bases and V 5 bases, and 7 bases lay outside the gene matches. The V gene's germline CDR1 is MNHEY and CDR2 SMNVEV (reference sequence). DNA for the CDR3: TGTGCCAGCAGTCAGGGACAGTACCTCTCCTATAATTCACCCCTCCACTTT. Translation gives CASSQGQYLSYNSPLHF.

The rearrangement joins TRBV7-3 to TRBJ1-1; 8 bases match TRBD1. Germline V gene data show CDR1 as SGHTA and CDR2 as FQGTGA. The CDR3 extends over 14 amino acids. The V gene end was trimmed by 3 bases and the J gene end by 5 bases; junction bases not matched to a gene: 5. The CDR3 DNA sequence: TGTGCCAGCAGCTTCAATAGACAGGGGACTGAAGCTTTCTTT. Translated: CASSFNRQGTEAFF. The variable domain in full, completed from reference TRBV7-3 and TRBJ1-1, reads GAGVSQTPSNKVTEKGKYVELRCDPISGHTALYWYRQSLGQGPEFLIYFQGTGAADDSGLPNDRFFAVRPEGSVSTLKIQRTERGDSAVYLCASSFNRQGTEAFFGQGTRLTVV.

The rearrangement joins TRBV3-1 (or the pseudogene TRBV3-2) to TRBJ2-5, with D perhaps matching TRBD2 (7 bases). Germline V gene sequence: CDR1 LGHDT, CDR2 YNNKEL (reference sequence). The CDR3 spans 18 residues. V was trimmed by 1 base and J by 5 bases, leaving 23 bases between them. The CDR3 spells CASSQVVGRGPHEETQYF. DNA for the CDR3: TGTGCCAGCAGCCAAGTTGTCGGGCGGGGGCCCCACGAGGAGACCCAGTACTTC.

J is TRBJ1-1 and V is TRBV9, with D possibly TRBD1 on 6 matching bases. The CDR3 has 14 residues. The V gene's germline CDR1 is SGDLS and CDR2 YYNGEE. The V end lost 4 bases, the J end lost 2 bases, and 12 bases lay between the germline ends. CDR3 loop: CASSPGHFNTEAFF. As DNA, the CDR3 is TGTGCCAGCAGCCCGGGACACTTTAACACTGAAGCTTTCTTT.

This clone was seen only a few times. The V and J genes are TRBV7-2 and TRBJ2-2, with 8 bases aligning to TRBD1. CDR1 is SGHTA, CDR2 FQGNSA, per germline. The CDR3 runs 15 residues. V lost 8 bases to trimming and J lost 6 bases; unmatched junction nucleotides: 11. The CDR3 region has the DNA TGTGCCAGCGGCGAAAACAGGGGGTCGGCCGGGGAGCTGTTTTTT. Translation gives CASGENRGSAGELFF.

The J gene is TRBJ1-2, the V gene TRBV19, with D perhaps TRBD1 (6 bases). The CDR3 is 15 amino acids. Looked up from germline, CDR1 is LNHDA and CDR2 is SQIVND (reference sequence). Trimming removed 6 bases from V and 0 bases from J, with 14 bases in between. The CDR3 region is CASRDIRGANYGYTF. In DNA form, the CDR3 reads TGTGCCAGTAGAGATATCAGGGGCGCTAACTATGGCTACACCTTC. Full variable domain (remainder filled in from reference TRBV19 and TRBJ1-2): DGGITQSPKYLFRKEGQNVTLSCEQNLNHDAMYWYRQDPGQGLRLIYYSQIVNDFQKGDIAEGYSVSREKKESFPLTVTSAQKNPTAFYLCASRDIRGANYGYTFGSGTRLTVV.